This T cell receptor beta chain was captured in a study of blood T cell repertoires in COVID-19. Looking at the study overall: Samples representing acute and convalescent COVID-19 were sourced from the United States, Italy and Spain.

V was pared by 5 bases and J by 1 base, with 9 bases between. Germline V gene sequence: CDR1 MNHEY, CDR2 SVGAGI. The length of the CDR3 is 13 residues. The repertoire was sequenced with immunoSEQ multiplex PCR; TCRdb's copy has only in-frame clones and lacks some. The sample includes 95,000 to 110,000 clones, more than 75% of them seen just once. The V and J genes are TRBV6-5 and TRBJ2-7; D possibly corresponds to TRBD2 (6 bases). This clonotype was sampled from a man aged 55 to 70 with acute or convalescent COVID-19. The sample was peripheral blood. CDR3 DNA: TGTGCCAGCAGTCAGGACTATTCCTACGAGCAGTACTTC. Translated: CASSQDYSYEQYF.